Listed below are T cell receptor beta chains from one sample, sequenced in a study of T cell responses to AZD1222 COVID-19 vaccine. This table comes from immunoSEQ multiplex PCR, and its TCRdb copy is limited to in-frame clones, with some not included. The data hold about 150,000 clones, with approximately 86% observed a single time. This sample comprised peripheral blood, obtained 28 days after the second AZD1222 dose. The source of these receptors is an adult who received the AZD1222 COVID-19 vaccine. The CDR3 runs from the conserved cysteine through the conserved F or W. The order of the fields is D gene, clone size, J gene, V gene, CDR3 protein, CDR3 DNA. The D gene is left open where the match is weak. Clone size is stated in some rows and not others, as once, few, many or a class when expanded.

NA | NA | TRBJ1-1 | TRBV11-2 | CASSLHTEAFF | TGTGCCAGCAGCTTACACACTGAAGCTTTCTTT
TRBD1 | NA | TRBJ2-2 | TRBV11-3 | CASSPVGTGGLYANTGELFF | TGTGCCAGCAGCCCAGTCGGGACAGGGGGCTTATACGCGAACACCGGGGAGCTGTTTTTT
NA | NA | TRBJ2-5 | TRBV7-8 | CASSPQPPAQYF | TGTGCCAGCAGCCCCCAGCCTCCCGCCCAGTACTTC
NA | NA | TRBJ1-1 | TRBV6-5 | CASSSVNTEAFF | TGTGCCAGCAGTTCAGTGAACACTGAAGCTTTCTTT
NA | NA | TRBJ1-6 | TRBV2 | CASRGTGLAQDSPLHF | TGTGCCAGCAGGGGCACAGGGTTAGCCCAGGATTCACCCCTCCACTTT
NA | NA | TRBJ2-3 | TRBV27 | CASSPTTNPDTQYF | TGTGCCAGCAGTCCAACGACCAACCCAGATACGCAGTATTTT
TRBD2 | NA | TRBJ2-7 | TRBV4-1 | CASSQVLAGSYEQYF | TGCGCCAGCAGCCAAGTTCTAGCGGGGTCCTACGAGCAGTACTTC
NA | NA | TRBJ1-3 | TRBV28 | CASSPTGWGNTIYF | TGTGCCAGCAGTCCCACAGGGTGGGGAAACACCATATATTTT
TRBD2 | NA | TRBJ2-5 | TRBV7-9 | CASSLPPRLAGLQETQYF | TGTGCCAGCAGCTTACCCCCCAGACTAGCGGGGTTGCAAGAGACCCAGTACTTC
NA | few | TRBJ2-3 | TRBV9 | CASSPWAGGGTDTQYF | TGTGCCAGCAGCCCATGGGCTGGGGGAGGTACCGATACGCAGTATTTT
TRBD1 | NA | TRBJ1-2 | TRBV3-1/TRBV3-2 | CASSWGQSAGIGYTF | TGTGCCAGCAGCTGGGGACAGTCCGCGGGTATTGGCTACACCTTC
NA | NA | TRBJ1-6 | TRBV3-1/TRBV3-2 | CASTRGRGAIYSPLHF | TGTGCCAGCACCCGTGGACGGGGGGCGATTTATTCACCCCTCCACTTT
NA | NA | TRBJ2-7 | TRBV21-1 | CASSKGGGLYEQYF | TGTGCCAGCAGCAAAGGTGGGGGCCTCTACGAGCAGTACTTC
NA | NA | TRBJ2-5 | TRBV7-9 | CASGIWGEETQYF | TGTGCCAGCGGGATATGGGGCGAAGAGACCCAGTACTTC
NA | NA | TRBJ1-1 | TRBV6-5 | CASRPSWGEAFF | TGTGCCAGCAGACCTTCTTGGGGGGAAGCTTTCTTT
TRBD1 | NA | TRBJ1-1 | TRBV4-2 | CASSQDLRDRYPSNTEAFF | TGTGCCAGCAGCCAAGATCTCCGGGACAGGTACCCTTCGAACACTGAAGCTTTCTTT
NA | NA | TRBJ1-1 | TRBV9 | CASSVGQSLGNTEAFF | TGTGCCAGCAGCGTCGGACAGTCACTGGGGAACACTGAAGCTTTCTTT
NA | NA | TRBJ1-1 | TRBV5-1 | CASSYDGENTEAFF | TGCGCCAGCAGCTACGACGGAGAGAACACTGAAGCTTTCTTT
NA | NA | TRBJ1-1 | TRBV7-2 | CASSYLQEFGAFF | TGTGCCAGCAGCTATCTCCAAGAGTTCGGAGCTTTCTTT
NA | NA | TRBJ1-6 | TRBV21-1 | CASSEGQDNSPLHF | TGTGCCAGCAGCGAAGGACAGGATAATTCACCCCTCCACTTT
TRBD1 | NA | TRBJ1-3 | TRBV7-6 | CASSSTGYGNTIYF | TGTGCCAGCAGCTCGACAGGGTATGGAAACACCATATATTTT
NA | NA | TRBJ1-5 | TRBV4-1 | CASSPMDSNQPQHF | TGCGCCAGCAGCCCCATGGACAGTAATCAGCCCCAGCATTTT
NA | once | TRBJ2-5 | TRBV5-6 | CASSLGLGRETQYF | TGTGCCAGCAGCTTGGGCCTGGGTAGGGAGACCCAGTACTTC
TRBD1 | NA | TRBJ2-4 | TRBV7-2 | CASGPGQWENIQYF | TGTGCCAGCGGACCGGGACAGTGGGAAAACATTCAGTACTTC
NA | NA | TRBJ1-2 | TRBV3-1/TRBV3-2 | CASWDPGVNYGYTF | TGTGCCAGCTGGGATCCCGGGGTTAACTATGGCTACACCTTC
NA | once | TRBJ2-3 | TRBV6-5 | CASTTWGSEDTQYF | TGTGCCAGCACCACGTGGGGATCGGAGGATACGCAGTATTTT
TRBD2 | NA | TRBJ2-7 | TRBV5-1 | CASSSGVEGEQYF | TGCGCCAGCAGTAGCGGGGTTGAAGGGGAGCAGTACTTC
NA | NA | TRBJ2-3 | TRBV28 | CASTTNWGSRTDTQYF | TGTGCCAGCACCACCAACTGGGGCAGCCGCACAGATACGCAGTATTTT
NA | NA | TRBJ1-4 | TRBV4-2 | CASTPDGTNNEKLFF | TGTGCCAGCACCCCCGATGGGACAAATAATGAAAAACTGTTTTTT
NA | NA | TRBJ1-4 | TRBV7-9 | CASSLSAANEKLFF | TGTGCCAGCAGCTTATCGGCGGCTAATGAAAAACTGTTTTTT
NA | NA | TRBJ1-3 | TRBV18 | CASSPPDGNTIYF | TGTGCCAGCTCACCACCGGACGGAAACACCATATATTTT
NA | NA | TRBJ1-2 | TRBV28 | CASSLGRNYNYGYTF | TGTGCCAGCAGTCTGGGACGGAATTATAACTATGGCTACACCTTC
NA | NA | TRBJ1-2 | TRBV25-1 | CASSPQGKGYTF | TGTGCCAGCAGTCCACAGGGAAAGGGCTACACCTTC
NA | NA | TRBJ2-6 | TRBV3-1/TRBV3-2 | CASSPPGANVLTF | TGTGCCAGCAGTCCCCCTGGGGCCAACGTCCTGACTTTC
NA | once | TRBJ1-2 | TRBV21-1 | CASSKALRTGHGYTF | TGTGCCAGCAGCAAAGCGCTAAGAACGGGGCATGGCTACACCTTC
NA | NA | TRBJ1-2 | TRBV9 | CASSPQERAWEGYTF | TGTGCCAGCAGCCCTCAGGAAAGGGCCTGGGAGGGCTACACCTTC
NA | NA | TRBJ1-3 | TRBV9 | CASSATASGNTIYF | TGTGCCAGCAGCGCTACGGCCTCTGGAAACACCATATATTTT
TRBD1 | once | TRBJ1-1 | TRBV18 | CASSPSQGVRVNTEAFF | TGTGCCAGCTCACCAAGTCAGGGGGTAAGGGTGAACACTGAAGCTTTCTTT
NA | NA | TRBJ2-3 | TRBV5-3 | CARSWGAGPPDTQYF | TGTGCCAGAAGCTGGGGGGCGGGGCCACCCGATACGCAGTATTTT
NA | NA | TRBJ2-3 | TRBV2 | CASKDWQGGDTQYF | TGTGCCAGCAAGGACTGGCAAGGGGGGGATACGCAGTATTTT
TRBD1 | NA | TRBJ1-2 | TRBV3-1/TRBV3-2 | CASSNTGGDGYTF | TGTGCCAGCAGCAATACAGGGGGCGATGGCTACACCTTC
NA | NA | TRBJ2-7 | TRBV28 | CASGPGGLSYEQYF | TGTGCCAGCGGGCCCGGGGGGCTGTCCTACGAGCAGTACTTC
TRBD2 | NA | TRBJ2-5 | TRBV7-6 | CASSLGLYWGQETQYF | TGTGCCAGCAGCTTGGGACTATACTGGGGGCAAGAGACCCAGTACTTC
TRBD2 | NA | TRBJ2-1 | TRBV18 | CASSPPSGAQGEQFF | TGTGCCAGCTCACCACCCAGCGGGGCCCAGGGTGAGCAGTTCTTC
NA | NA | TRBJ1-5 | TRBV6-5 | CASSPGSAINQPQHF | TGTGCCAGCAGTCCCGGGTCGGCCATCAATCAGCCCCAGCATTTT
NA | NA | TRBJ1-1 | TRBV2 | CASIGALRGEAFF | TGTGCCAGCATCGGGGCCCTGAGGGGTGAAGCTTTCTTT
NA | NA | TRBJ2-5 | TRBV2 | CASRDGGIETQYF | TGTGCCAGCAGGGACGGAGGTATAGAGACCCAGTACTTC
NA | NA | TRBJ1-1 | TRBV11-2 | CASRSGGEGTEAFF | TGTGCCAGCAGATCGGGGGGGGAGGGCACTGAAGCTTTCTTT
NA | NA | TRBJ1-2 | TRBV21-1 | CASSKTGTGAPTLFYGYTF | TGTGCCAGCAGCAAAACTGGGACAGGGGCACCAACTCTCTTCTATGGCTACACCTTC
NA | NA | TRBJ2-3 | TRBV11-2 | CASSLGPGGIFSTDTQYF | TGTGCCAGCAGCTTAGGCCCCGGAGGGATCTTTAGCACAGATACGCAGTATTTT
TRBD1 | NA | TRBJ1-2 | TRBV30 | CAWGAGTGGYTF | TGTGCCTGGGGCGCCGGGACAGGGGGCTACACCTTC
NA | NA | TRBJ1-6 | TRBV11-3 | CASSLEGNSPLHF | TGTGCCAGCAGCTTAGAGGGTAATTCACCCCTCCACTTT